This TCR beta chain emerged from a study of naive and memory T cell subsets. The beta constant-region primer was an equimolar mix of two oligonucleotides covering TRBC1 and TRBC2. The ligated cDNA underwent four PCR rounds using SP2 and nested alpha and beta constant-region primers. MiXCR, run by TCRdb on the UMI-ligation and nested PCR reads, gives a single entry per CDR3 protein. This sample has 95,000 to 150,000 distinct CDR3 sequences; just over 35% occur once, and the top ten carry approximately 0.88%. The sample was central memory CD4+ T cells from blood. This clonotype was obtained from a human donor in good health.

The CDR3 DNA reads as TGCAGTGCTAGAGATGGGGGAGGGGGCGCGGGCACCGGGGAGCTGTTTTTT. It codes for CSARDGGGGAGTGELFF. The chain carries TRBV20-1 and TRBJ2-2; tentatively, D is TRBD1 or TRBD2 (7 bases each). CDR1 is DFQATT and CDR2 is SNEGSKA in the germline V gene (reference sequence). V dropped 0 bases and J dropped 4 bases, with 18 bases sitting between them. The CDR3 is made up of 17 amino acids.